This TCR beta chain was identified in a study of T-cell memory formation after mild COVID-19 (dated by TCRdb to the early 2020s). For the study in its entirety: TCR sequence clusters from the two donors were largely donor specific. In two donors, T-cell clones that expanded and contracted after mild COVID-19 were tracked by sequencing TCRalpha and TCRbeta repertoires over time. The cohort comprised two young, previously healthy adult volunteers, one female and one male.

Ficoll-Paque density gradient centrifugation was used to isolate PBMCs. The paper as a whole reports these results and caveats: Contracting CD4+ clones were located mainly in the CM and EM memory subsets, whereas CD8+ clones were found to be enriched in EMRA. Only two mild cases were covered in the study, and larger cohorts including severe cases with pre-infection samples were considered necessary. From day 15 to 85, contracting clones showed balanced CD4/CD8 phenotypes, whereas a second wave of clones that expanded from day 15 to 37 leaned towards CD4+. SARS-CoV-2 specificity of the second-wave clones peaking on day 37 was not confirmed. Some responding clones were found in pre-infection memory, which suggests that pre-existing cross-reactive memory T cells took part in the SARS-CoV-2 response.

With respect to this clonotype: Its antigen has not been determined. Per-base quality was not reported, and no clone a single base away is much larger than it.

The CDR3 contains 15 residues, cysteine and phenylalanine counted. Only the CDR3 part of the read is kept: 45 bases, read in frame from the first base. CDR1 and CDR2 are read off the germline V gene (reference sequence) as SGHKS and YYEKEE. V and J are truncated by 3 bases and 8 bases respectively, leaving an intervening sequence of 18 bases. The listed sequencing device is Illumina NovaSeq 6000. cDNA libraries for TCRalpha and TCRbeta were prepared by 5'RACE using constant-segment primers, with sample barcodes and unique molecular identifiers added. Trizol reagent was used to extract RNA from every sample. The libraries were amplified in two PCR steps, and the second step added a second sample barcode and Illumina TruSeq adapters. Sequencing of the libraries was done on an Illumina NovaSeq, producing 2 x 150 bp paired-end reads. In the authors' own workflow: The reads were demultiplexed and collapsed into UMI-guided consensus sequences using migec v1.2.7. With mixcr v2.1.11, UMI consensuses were aligned to TRA and TRB V and J templates and assembled into clonotypes. Expanded or contracted clonotypes were those called significant by both edgeR and NoisET, with noise models trained on biological replicates. edgeR calls used a false discovery rate-adjusted p below 0.01 and a log2 fold-change threshold of 1. As an exploratory analysis of dynamics, max-normalized trajectories of the 1000 most abundant clonotypes were examined with PCA combined with hierarchical clustering. Separately sequenced CD4+ and CD8+ repertoires were used to assign the CD4 or CD8 phenotype of responding clones. TCRdb reprocessed the public reads (quality trimming at Q25 with fastp, clone calling with MiXCR) and kept in-frame beta chains. Every distinct CDR3 protein forms one entry, paired with its most common genes and DNA. The V and J calls shown here were made by TCRdb, not taken from the authors' results. A total of approximately 440,000 distinct CDR3 sequences appear in this sample, over 15% of them only once. About 8.8% of the sample is in the top ten clones.

The TCR sequence derives from an adult woman who had mild COVID-19 (a few samples of this study predate the infection). The sample titles of this study are shuffled in the database, so cell type and time point are left out; the donor was told from shared clones. Sequencing was done on a sample of PBMCs or a T cell subset sorted from them (not recorded which). Here the chain combines TRBV5-5 and TRBJ2-1; the D gene is perhaps TRBD1 or TRBD2, each of them matching over 5 bases. CDR3 sequence: CASSSFGQGVDEQFF. The DNA reads TGTGCCAGCAGCTCTTTTGGGCAGGGAGTCGATGAGCAGTTCTTC.